This T cell receptor beta chain was documented in a study of cytomegalovirus exposure and HLA in healthy donors. Vbeta (60) and Jbeta (13) primers were used in the PCR. Assay: immunoSEQ multiplex PCR; the TCRdb copy retains only in-frame clones and omits some. This sample has more than 85,000 clones, with approximately 80% found just once. Regarding donors, all were healthy bone marrow donors. This CDR3 is 15 amino acids long. The V gene end was trimmed by 6 bases and the J gene end by 4 bases; junction bases not matched to a gene: 8. CDR1 and CDR2 from the germline V gene are MNHEY and SVGAGI. Findings and limits, study-wide: There were some public TCRs occurring in many donors, but most TCR sequences were rare. It was in a later analysis that TCR association rates were seen to vary by HLA locus, highest for DRB1 and lowest for HLA-C. Later analysis suggested links between common viral pathogens and several top significant clusters.

Comments on this clone: Its matching antigen is unknown.

This chain joins TRBV6-5 and TRBJ1-3; 8 bases are shared with TRBD1. The TCR was taken from a male donor in good health and CMV-seronegative. The sample comprised PBMCs. Here the CDR3 DNA reads TGTGCCAGCAGATCCGACCAGGGGGCAGGAAACACCATATATTTT. Translation: CASRSDQGAGNTIYF.